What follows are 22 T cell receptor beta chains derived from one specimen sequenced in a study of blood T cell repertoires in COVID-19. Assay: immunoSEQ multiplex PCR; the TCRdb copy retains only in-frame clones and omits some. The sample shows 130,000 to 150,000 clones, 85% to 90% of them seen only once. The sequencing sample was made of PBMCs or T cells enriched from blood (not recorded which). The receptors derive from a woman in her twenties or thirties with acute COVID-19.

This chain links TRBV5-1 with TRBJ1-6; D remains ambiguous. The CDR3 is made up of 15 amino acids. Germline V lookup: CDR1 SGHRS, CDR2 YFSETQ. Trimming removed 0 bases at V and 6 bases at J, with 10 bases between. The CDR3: CASSLDVQPNSPLHF. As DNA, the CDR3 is TGCGCCAGCAGCTTGGATGTACAGCCTAATTCACCCCTCCACTTT.

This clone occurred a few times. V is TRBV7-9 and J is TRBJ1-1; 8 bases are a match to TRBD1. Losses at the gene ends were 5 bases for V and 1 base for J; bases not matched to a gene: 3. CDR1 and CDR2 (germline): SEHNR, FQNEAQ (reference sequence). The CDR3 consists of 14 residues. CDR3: CASSGQGQNTEAFF. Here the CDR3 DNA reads TGTGCCAGCAGCGGACAGGGTCAGAACACTGAAGCTTTCTTT.

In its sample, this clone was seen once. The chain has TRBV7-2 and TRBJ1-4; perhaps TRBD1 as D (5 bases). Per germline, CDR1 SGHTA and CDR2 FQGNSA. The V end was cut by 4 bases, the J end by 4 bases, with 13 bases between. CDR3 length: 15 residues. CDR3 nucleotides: TGTGCCAGCAGCTGGACGGGGGGGGATAATGAAAAACTGTTTTTT. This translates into CASSWTGGDNEKLFF.

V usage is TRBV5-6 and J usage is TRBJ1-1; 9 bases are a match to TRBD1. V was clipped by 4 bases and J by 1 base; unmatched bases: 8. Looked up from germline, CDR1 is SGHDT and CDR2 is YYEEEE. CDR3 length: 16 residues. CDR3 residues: CASSAENRGPNTEAFF. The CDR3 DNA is TGTGCCAGCAGCGCCGAAAACAGGGGGCCGAACACTGAAGCTTTCTTT.

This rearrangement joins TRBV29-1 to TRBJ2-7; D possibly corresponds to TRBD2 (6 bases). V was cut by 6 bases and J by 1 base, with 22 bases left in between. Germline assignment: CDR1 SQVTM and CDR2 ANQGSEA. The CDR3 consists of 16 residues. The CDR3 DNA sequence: TGCAGCGTGACCTACTCCTCGAAGGGGAGGTCCTACGAGCAGTACTTC. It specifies CSVTYSSKGRSYEQYF.

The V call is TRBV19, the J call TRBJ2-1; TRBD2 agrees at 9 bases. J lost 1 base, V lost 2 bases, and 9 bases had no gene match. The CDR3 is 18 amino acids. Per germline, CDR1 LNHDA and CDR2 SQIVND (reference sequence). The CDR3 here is CASSIILAAGGSYNEQFF. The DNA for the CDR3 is TGTGCCAGTAGTATAATCTTGGCAGCGGGGGGATCCTACAATGAGCAGTTCTTC. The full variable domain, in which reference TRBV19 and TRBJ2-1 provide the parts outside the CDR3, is DGGITQSPKYLFRKEGQNVTLSCEQNLNHDAMYWYRQDPGQGLRLIYYSQIVNDFQKGDIAEGYSVSREKKESFPLTVTSAQKNPTAFYLCASSIILAAGGSYNEQFFGPGTRLTVL.

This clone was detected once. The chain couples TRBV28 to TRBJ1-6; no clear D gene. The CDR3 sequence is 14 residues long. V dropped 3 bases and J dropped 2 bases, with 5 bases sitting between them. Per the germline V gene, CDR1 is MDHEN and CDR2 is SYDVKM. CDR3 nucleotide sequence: TGTGCCAGCAGTTTGCAGGCCTATAATTCACCCCTCCACTTT. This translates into CASSLQAYNSPLHF.

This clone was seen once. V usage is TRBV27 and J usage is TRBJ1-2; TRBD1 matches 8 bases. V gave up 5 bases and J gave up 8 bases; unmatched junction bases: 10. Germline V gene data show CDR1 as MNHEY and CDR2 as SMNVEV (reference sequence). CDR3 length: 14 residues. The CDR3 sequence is CASSNQGAWGGYTF. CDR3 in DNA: TGTGCCAGCAGTAACCAGGGGGCCTGGGGGGGCTACACCTTC.

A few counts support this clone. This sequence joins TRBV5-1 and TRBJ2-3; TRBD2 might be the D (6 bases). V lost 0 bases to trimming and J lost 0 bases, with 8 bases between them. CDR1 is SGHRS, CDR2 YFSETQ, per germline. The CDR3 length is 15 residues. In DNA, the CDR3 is TGCGCCAGCAGCTTGGTACGGGGGAGCACAGATACGCAGTATTTT. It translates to CASSLVRGSTDTQYF.

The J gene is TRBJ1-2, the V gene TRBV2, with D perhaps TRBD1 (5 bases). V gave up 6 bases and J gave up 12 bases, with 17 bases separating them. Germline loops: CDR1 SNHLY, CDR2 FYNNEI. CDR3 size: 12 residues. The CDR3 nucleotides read TGTGCCAGCAGGTCGTCAGTATTAGGGGACACCTTC. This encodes CASRSSVLGDTF.

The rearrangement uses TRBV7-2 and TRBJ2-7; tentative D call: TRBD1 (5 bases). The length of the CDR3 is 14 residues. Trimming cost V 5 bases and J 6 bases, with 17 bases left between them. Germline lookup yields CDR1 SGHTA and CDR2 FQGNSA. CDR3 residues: CASSKRTSLLEQYF. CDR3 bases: TGTGCCAGCAGCAAGAGGACAAGTCTTCTCGAGCAGTACTTC.

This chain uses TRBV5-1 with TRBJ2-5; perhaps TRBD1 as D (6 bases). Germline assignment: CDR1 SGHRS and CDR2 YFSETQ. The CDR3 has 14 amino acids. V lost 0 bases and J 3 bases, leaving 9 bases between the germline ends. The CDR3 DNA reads TGCGCCAGCAGCTTGGGACAGGTTAAAGAGACCCAGTACTTC. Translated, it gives CASSLGQVKETQYF. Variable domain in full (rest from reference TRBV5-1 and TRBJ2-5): KAGVTQTPRYLIKTRGQQVTLSCSPISGHRSVSWYQQTPGQGLQFLFEYFSETQRNKGNFPGRFSGRQFSNSRSEMNVSTLELGDSALYLCASSLGQVKETQYFGPGTRLLVL.

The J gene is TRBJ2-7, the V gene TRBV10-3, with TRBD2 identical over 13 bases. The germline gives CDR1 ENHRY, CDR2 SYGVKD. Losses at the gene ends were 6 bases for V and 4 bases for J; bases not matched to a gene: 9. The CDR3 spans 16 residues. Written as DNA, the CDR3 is TGTGCCATCAGACACCCCGGACTAGCGGGAGCATACGAGCAGTACTTC. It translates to CAIRHPGLAGAYEQYF.

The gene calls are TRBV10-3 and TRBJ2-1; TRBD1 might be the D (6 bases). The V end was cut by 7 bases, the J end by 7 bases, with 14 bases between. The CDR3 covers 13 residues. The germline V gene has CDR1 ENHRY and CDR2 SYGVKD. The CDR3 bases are TGTGCCATCAAAACCAACCAGGGGAATGAGCAGTTCTTC. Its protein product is CAIKTNQGNEQFF.

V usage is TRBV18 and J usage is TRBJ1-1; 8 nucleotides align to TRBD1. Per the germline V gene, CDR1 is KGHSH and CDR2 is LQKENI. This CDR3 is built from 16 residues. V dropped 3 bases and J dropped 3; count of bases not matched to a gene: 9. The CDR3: CASSPAGTGLYTEAFF. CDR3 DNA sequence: TGTGCCAGCTCACCGGCTGGGACAGGCCTATACACTGAAGCTTTCTTT.

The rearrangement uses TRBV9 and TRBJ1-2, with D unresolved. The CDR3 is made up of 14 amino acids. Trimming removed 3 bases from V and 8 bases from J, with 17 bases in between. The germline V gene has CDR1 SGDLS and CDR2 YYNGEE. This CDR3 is CASSARDLGSGYTF. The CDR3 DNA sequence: TGTGCCAGCAGCGCCCGCGACTTGGGTTCGGGCTACACCTTC.

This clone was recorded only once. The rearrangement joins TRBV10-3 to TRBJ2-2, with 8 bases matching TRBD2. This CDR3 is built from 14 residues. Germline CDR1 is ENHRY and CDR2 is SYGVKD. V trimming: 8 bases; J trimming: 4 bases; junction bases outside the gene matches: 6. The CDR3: CAIGSGSTTGELFF. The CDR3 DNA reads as TGTGCCATCGGGAGCGGGAGCACCACCGGGGAGCTGTTTTTT.

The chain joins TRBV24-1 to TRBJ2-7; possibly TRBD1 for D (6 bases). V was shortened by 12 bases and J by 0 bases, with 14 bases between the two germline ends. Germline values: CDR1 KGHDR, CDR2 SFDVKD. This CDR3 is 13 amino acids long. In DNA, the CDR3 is TGTGCCCGGGACAAAACTAGCTCCTACGAGCAGTACTTC. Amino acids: CARDKTSSYEQYF.

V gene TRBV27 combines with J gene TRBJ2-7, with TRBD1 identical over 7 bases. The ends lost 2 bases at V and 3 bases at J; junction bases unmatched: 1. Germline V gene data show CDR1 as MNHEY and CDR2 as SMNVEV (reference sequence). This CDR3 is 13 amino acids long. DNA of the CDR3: TGTGCCAGCAGTTTAACAGGGGACTACGAGCAGTACTTC. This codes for CASSLTGDYEQYF.

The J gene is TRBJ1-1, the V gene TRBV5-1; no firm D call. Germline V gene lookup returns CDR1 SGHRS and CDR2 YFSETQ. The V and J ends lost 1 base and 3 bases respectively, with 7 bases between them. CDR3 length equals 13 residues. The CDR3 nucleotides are TGCGCCAGCAGCTTGAAGTCGGACACTGAAGCTTTCTTT. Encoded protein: CASSLKSDTEAFF.

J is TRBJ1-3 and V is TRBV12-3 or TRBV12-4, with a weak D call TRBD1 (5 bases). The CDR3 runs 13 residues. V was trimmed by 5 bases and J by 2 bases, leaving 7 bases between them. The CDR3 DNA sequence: TGTGCCAGCAGTATGACAGCTGGAAACACCATATATTTT. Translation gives CASSMTAGNTIYF.

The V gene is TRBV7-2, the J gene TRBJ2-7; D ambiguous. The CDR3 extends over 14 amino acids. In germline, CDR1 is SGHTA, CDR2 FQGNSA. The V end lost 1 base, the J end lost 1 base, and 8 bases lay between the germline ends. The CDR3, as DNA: TGTGCCAGCAGCTTAGTTGGTGCGTCCTACGAGCAGTACTTC. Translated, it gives CASSLVGASYEQYF.